This T cell receptor beta chain was identified in a study of technical replicates of blood from several donors. TCRdb keeps only in-frame clones here, not all; method: immunoSEQ multiplex PCR. The data show some 60,000 clones, with about 87% seen just once and about 5% held by the top ten. This CDR3 is built from 13 residues. V was trimmed by 3 bases and J by 4 bases, leaving 9 bases between them. Germline V CDR1 and CDR2: LNHDA, SQIVND (reference sequence). The chain recombines TRBV19 with TRBJ1-1, with D unclear. Sequenced material: PBMCs. The clonotype originates from a human donor in good health. Some clones in this sample may be carry-over from other donors' samples. CDR3 DNA: TGTGCCAGTAGTATGAGAAAATCCACTGAAGCTTTCTTT. Translated, it gives CASSMRKSTEAFF.